This T cell receptor (beta chain) was sequenced during a study of blood T cell repertoires in COVID-19. About the research overall: Researchers got acute and convalescent COVID-19 samples from the United States, Italy and Spain. T cells, B-cell-depleted T cells, or PBMCs supplied cDNA or gDNA.

This CDR3 is built from 17 residues. Trimming removed 2 bases from V and 1 base from J, with 18 bases in between. Germline CDR1 is KGHSH and CDR2 is LQKENI. In the original workflow: Estimation of nucleated cell counts was performed using reference gene primer amplification. Sequenced by immunoSEQ multiplex PCR; TCRdb stores in-frame clones only, minus some. V, J and clone size are taken as reported in that table, and D and trimming were inferred from the DNA itself. This table holds some 96,000 clones, roughly nine tenths found once. The TCR was taken from a man in his fifties or sixties with active COVID-19. The chain employs TRBV18 and TRBJ2-7; tentatively, D is TRBD2 (6 bases). Input material: peripheral blood. The CDR3 nucleotides are TGTGCCAGCTCACCAACGGGAGTGGCGGGGTCTTCCTACGAGCAGTACTTC. This gives the protein CASSPTGVAGSSYEQYF. Full variable domain (rest looked up from reference TRBV18 and TRBJ2-7): NAGVMQNPRHLVRRRGQEARLRCSPMKGHSHVYWYRQLPEEGLKFMVYLQKENIIDESGMPKERFSAEFPKEGPSILRIQQVVRGDSAAYFCASSPTGVAGSSYEQYFGPGTRLTVT.